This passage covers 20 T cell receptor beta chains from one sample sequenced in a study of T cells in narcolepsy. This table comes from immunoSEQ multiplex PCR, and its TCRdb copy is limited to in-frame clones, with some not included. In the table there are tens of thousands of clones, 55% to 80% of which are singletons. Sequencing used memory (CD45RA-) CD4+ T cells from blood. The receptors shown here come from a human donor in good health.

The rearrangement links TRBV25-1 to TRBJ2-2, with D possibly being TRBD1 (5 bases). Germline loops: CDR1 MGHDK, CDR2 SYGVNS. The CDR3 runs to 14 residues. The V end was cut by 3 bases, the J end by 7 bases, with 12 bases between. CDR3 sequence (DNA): TGTGCCAGCAGTGAGGGGCGTCTAGTCGGGGAGCTGTTTTTT. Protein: CASSEGRLVGELFF.

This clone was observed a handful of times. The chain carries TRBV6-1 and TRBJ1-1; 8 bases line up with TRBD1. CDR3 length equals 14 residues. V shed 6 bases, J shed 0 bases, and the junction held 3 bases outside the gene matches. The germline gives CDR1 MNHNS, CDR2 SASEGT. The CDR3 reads CASRWDRMNTEAFF. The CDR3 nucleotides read TGTGCCAGCAGGTGGGACAGGATGAACACTGAAGCTTTCTTT.

The CDR3 bases are TGTGCCAGCAGTGGAGACAGAAGCAATCAGCCCCAGCATTTT. Its protein is CASSGDRSNQPQHF. J is TRBJ1-5 and V is TRBV2; maybe TRBD1 (5 bases). CDR3 size: 14 residues. The germline V gene encodes CDR1 SNHLY and CDR2 FYNNEI. Trimming stripped 4 bases from V and 1 base from J, with 8 bases between.

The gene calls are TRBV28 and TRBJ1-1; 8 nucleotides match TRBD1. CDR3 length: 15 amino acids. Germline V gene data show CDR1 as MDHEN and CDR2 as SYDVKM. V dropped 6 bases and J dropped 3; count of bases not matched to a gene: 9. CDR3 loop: CASSRQGRWHTEAFF. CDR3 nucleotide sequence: TGTGCCAGCAGCCGACAGGGGAGGTGGCACACTGAAGCTTTCTTT.

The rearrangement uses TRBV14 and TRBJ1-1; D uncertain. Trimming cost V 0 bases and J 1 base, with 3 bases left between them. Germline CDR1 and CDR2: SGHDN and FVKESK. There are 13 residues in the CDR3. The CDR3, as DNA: TGTGCCAGCAGCCAAGACGGGAACACTGAAGCTTTCTTT. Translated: CASSQDGNTEAFF.

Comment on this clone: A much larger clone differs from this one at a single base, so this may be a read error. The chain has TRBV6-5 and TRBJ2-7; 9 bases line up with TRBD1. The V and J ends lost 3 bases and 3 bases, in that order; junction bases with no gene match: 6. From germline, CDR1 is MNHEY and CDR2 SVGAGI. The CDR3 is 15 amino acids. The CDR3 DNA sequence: TGTGCCAGCAGTTATAGGGGACAGGGTGGCTACGAGCAGTACTTC. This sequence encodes CASSYRGQGGYEQYF.

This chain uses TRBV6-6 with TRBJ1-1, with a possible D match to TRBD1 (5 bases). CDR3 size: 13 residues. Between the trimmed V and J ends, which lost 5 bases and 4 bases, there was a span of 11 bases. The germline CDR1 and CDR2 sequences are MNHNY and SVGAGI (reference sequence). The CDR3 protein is CASSPGTLTEAFF. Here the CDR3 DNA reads TGTGCCAGCAGTCCCGGGACCCTCACTGAAGCTTTCTTT.

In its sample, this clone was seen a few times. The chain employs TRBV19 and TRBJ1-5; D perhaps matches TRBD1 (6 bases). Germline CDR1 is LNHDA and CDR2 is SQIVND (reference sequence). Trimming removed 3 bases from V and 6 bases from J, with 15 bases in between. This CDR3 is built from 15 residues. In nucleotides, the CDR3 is TGTGCCAGTAGTATCCAAGCAGGGGCCGGTCAGCCCCAGCATTTT. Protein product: CASSIQAGAGQPQHF.

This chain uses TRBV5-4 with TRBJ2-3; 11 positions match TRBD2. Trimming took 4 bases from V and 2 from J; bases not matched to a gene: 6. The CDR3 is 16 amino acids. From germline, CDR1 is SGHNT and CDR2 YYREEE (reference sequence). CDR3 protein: CASSKGTSGHTDTQYF. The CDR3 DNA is TGTGCCAGCAGCAAGGGGACTAGCGGACACACAGATACGCAGTATTTT.

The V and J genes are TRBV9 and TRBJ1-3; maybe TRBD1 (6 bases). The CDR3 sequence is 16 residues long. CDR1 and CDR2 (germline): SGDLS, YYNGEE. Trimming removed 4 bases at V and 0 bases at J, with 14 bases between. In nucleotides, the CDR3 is TGTGCCAGCAGCTTCGGGCAGGGGCTCTCTGGAAACACCATATATTTT. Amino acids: CASSFGQGLSGNTIYF.

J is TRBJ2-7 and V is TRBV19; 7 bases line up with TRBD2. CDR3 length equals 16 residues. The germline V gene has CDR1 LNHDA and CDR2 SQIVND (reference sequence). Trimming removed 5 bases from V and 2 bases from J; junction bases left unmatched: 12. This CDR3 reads CASSSYRSSGTYEQYF. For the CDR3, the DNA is TGTGCCAGTAGTTCCTACCGGTCTAGCGGAACCTACGAGCAGTACTTC. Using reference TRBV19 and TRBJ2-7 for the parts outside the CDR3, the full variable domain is DGGITQSPKYLFRKEGQNVTLSCEQNLNHDAMYWYRQDPGQGLRLIYYSQIVNDFQKGDIAEGYSVSREKKESFPLTVTSAQKNPTAFYLCASSSYRSSGTYEQYFGPGTRLTVT.

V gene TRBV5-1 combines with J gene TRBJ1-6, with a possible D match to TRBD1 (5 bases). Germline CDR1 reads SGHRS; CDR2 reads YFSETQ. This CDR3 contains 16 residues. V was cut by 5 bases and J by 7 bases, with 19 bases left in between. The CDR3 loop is CASSVSGIRGNSPLHF. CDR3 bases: TGCGCCAGCAGTGTTAGTGGGATACGGGGCAATTCACCCCTCCACTTT.

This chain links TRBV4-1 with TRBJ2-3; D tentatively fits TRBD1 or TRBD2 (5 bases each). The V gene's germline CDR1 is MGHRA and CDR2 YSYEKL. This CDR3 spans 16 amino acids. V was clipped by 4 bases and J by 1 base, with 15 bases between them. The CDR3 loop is CASSPLPGTRTDTQYF. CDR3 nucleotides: TGCGCCAGCAGCCCCCTCCCCGGGACCCGCACAGATACGCAGTATTTT.

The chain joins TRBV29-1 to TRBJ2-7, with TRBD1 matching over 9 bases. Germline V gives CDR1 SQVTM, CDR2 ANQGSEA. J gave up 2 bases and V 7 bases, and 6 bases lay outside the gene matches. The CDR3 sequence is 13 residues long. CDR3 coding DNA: TGCAGCGGGGGGACAGGGCCTGCCTACGAGCAGTACTTC. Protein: CSGGTGPAYEQYF.

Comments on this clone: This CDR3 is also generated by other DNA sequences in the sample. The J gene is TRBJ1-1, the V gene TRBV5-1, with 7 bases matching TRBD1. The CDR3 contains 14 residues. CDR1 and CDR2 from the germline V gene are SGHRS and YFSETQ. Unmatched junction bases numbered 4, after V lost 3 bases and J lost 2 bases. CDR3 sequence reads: CASSSGQPNTEAFF. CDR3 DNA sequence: TGCGCCAGCAGCTCGGGACAGCCCAACACTGAAGCTTTCTTT.

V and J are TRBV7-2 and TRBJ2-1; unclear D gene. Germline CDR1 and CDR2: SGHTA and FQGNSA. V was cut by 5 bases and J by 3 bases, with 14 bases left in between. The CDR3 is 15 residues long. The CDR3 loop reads CASSPKRRVYNEQFF. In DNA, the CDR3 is TGTGCCAGCAGCCCTAAGAGAAGGGTCTACAATGAGCAGTTCTTC.

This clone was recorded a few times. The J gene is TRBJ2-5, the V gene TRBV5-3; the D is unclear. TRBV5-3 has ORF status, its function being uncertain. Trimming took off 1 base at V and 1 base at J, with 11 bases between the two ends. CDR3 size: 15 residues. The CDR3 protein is CARSLRTPIQETQYF. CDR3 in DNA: TGTGCCAGAAGCTTGAGAACGCCGATCCAAGAGACCCAGTACTTC.

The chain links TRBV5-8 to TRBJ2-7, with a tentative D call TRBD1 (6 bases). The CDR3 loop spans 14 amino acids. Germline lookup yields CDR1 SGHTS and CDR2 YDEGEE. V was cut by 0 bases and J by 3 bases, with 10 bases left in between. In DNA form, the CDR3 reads TGTGCCAGCAGCTTGGAGCAGGGGTTCTACGAGCAGTACTTC. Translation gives CASSLEQGFYEQYF.

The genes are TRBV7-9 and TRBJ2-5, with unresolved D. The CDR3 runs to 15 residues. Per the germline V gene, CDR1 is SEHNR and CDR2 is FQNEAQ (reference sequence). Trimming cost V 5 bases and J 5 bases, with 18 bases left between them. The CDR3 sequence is CASSLYSSQAETQYF. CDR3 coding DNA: TGTGCCAGCAGCCTTTACTCCAGCCAAGCGGAGACCCAGTACTTC.

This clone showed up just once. CDR3 in amino acids: CASLRQGGSNEQFF. In DNA, the CDR3 is TGTGCCAGTCTCCGGCAGGGTGGGTCCAATGAGCAGTTCTTC. The chain couples TRBV19 to TRBJ2-1, with D possibly matching TRBD1 (5 bases). CDR1 and CDR2 (germline): LNHDA, SQIVND (reference sequence). The CDR3 is 14 amino acids. V lost 8 bases and J lost 6, with 17 bases in between.